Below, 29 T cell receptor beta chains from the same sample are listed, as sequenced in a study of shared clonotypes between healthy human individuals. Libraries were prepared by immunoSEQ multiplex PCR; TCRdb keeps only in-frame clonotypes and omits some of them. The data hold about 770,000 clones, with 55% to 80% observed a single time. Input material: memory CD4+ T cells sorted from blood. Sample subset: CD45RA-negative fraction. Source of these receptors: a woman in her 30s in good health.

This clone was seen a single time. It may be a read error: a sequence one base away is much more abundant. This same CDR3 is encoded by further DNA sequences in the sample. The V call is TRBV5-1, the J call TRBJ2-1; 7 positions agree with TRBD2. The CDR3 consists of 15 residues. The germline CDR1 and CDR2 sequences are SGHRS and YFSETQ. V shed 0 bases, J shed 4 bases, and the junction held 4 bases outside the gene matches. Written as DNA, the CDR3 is TGCGCCAGCAGCTTGGCCAGCGGGGAGTACAATGAGCAGTTCTTC. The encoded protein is CASSLASGEYNEQFF. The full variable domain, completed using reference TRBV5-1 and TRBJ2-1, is KAGVTQTPRYLIKTRGQQVTLSCSPISGHRSVSWYQQTPGQGLQFLFEYFSETQRNKGNFPGRFSGRQFSNSRSEMNVSTLELGDSALYLCASSLASGEYNEQFFGPGTRLTVL.

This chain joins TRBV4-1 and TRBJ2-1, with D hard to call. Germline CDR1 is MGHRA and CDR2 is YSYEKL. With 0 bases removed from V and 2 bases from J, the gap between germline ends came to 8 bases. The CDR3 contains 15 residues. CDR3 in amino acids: CASSQEVETYNEQFF. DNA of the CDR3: TGCGCCAGCAGCCAAGAGGTGGAGACCTACAATGAGCAGTTCTTC.

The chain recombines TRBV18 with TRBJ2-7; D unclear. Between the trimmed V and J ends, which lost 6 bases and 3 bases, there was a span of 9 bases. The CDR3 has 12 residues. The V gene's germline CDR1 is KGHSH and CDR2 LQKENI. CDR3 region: CASSSIHYEQYF. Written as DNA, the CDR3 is TGTGCCAGCTCCTCAATCCACTACGAGCAGTACTTC.

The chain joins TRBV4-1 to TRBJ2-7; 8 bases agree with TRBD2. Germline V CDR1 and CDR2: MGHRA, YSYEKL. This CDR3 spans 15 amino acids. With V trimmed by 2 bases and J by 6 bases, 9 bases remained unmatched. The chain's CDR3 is CASSQTGTRAFEQYF. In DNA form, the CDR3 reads TGCGCCAGCAGCCAAACCGGGACTAGAGCCTTCGAGCAGTACTTC.

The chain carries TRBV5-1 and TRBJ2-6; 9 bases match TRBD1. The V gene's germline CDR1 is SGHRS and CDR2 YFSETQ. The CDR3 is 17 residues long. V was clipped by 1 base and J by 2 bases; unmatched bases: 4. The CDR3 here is CASSLPGQGTGANVLTF. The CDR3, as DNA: TGCGCCAGCAGCTTGCCCGGACAGGGGACTGGGGCCAACGTCCTGACTTTC.

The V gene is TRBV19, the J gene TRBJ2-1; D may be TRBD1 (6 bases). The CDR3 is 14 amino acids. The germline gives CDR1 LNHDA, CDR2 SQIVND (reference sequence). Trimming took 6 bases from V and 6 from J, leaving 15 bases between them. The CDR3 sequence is CASRGQGLTNEQFF. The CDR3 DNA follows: TGTGCCAGTAGGGGACAAGGGCTAACCAATGAGCAGTTCTTC. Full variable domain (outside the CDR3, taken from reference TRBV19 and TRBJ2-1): DGGITQSPKYLFRKEGQNVTLSCEQNLNHDAMYWYRQDPGQGLRLIYYSQIVNDFQKGDIAEGYSVSREKKESFPLTVTSAQKNPTAFYLCASRGQGLTNEQFFGPGTRLTVL.

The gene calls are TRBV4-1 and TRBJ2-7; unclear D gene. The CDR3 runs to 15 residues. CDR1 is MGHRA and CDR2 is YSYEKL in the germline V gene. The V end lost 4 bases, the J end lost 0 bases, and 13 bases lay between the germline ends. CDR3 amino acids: CASSREIFPSYEQYF. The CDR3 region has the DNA TGCGCCAGCAGCCGAGAGATATTTCCCTCCTACGAGCAGTACTTC.

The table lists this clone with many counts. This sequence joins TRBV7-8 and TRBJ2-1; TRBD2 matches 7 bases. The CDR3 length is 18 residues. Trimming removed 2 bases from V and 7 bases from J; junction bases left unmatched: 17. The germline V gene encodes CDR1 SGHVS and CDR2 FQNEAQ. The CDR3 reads CASSLSGSLAAPANEQFF. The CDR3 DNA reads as TGTGCCAGCAGCTTATCGGGTAGTCTAGCGGCCCCGGCGAATGAGCAGTTCTTC.

The CDR3 region has the DNA TGTGCCAGCGCGGGGTCTAGCGCTTGGGGGGAGACGCAGTATTTT. Its translation is CASAGSSAWGETQYF. The V call is TRBV6-5, the J call TRBJ2-3, with TRBD2 as a possible D gene (6 bases). Trimming cost V 8 bases and J 9 bases, with 24 bases left between them. The length of the CDR3 is 15 residues. The germline CDR1 and CDR2 sequences are MNHEY and SVGAGI.

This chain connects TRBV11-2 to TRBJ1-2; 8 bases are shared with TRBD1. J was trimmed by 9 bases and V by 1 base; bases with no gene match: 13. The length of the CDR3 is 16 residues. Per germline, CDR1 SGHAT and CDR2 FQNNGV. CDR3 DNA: TGTGCCAGCAGCTTAGCGCGCCGACGGACAGGGTTACGCTACACCTTC. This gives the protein CASSLARRRTGLRYTF.

The CDR3 region is CASSPTSGWMATGELFF. The CDR3 DNA reads as TGTGCCAGCAGCCCCACCTCGGGGTGGATGGCCACCGGGGAGCTGTTTTTT. V and J are TRBV11-3 and TRBJ2-2, with D possibly TRBD2 on 5 matching bases. V was shortened by 5 bases and J by 4 bases, with 20 bases between the two germline ends. CDR1 is SGHNT, CDR2 YENEEA, per germline. The CDR3 contains 17 residues.

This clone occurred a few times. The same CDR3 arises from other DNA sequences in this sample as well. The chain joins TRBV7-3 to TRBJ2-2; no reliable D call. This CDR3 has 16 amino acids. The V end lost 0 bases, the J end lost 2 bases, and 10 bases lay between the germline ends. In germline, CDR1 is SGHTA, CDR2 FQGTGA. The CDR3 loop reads CASSLTGPQNTGELFF. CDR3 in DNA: TGTGCCAGCAGCTTAACGGGTCCCCAAAACACCGGGGAGCTGTTTTTT. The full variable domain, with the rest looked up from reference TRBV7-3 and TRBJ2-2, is GAGVSQTPSNKVTEKGKYVELRCDPISGHTALYWYRQSLGQGPEFLIYFQGTGAADDSGLPNDRFFAVRPEGSVSTLKIQRTERGDSAVYLCASSLTGPQNTGELFFGEGSRLTVL.

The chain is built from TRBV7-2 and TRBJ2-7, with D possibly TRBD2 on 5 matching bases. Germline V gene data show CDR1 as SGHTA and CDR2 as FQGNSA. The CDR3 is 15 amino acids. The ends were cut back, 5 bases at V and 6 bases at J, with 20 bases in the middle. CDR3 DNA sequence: TGTGCCAGCAGCATTAACGTCCTAATTGAGGGCGAGCAGTACTTC. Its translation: CASSINVLIEGEQYF.

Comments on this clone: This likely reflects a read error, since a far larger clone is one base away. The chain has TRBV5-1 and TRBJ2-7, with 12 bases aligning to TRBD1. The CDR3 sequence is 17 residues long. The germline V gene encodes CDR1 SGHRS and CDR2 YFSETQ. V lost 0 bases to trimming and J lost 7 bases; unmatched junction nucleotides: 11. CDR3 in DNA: TGCGCCAGCAGCTTGGGAGCCGCGGGACAGGGGGCGGGGGAGCAGTACTTC. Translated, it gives CASSLGAAGQGAGEQYF. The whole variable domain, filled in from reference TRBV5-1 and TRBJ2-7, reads KAGVTQTPRYLIKTRGQQVTLSCSPISGHRSVSWYQQTPGQGLQFLFEYFSETQRNKGNFPGRFSGRQFSNSRSEMNVSTLELGDSALYLCASSLGAAGQGAGEQYFGPGTRLTVT.

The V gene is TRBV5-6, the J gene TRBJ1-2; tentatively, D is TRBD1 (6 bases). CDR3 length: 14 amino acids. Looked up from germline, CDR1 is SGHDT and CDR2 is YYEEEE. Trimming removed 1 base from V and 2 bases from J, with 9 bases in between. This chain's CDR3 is CASSLTGINYGYTF. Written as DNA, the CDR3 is TGTGCCAGCAGCTTGACAGGGATCAACTATGGCTACACCTTC.

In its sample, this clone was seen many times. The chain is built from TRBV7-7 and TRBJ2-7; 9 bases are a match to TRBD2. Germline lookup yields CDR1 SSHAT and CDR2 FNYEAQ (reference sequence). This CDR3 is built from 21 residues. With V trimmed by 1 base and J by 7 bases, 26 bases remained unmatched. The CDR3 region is CASSLGSTLAGGLSADGEQYF. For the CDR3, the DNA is TGTGCCAGCAGCTTAGGGAGCACCTTGGCGGGAGGGCTTTCCGCAGACGGGGAGCAGTACTTC.

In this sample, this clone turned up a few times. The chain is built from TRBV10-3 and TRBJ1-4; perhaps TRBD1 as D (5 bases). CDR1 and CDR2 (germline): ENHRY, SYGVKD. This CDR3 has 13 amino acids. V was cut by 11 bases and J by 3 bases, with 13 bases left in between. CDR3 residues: CAAKGVSNEKLFF. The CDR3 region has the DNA TGTGCCGCGAAAGGGGTTTCTAATGAAAAACTGTTTTTT.

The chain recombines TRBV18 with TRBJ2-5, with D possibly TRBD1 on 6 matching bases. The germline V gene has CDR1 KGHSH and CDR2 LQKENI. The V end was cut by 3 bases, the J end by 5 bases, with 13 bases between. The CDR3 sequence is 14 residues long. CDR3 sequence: CASSPQTGIETQYF. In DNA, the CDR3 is TGTGCCAGCTCACCGCAGACAGGAATTGAGACCCAGTACTTC. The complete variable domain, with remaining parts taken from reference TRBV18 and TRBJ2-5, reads NAGVMQNPRHLVRRRGQEARLRCSPMKGHSHVYWYRQLPEEGLKFMVYLQKENIIDESGMPKERFSAEFPKEGPSILRIQQVVRGDSAAYFCASSPQTGIETQYFGPGTRLLVL.

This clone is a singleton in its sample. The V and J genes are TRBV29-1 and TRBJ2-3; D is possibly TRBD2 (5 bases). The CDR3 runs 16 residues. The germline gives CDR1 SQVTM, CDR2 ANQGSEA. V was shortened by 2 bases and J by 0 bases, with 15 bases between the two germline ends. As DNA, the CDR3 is TGCAGCGTTGAAAAAAGGATGTGGGAGAGCACAGATACGCAGTATTTT. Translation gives CSVEKRMWESTDTQYF.

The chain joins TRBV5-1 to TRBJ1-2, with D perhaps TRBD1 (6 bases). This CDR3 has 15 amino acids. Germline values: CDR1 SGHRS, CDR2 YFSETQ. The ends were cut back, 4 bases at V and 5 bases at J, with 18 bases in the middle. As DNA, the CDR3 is TGCGCCAGCAGCATAGCGGACAGCGGGCTTTATGGCTACACCTTC. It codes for CASSIADSGLYGYTF.

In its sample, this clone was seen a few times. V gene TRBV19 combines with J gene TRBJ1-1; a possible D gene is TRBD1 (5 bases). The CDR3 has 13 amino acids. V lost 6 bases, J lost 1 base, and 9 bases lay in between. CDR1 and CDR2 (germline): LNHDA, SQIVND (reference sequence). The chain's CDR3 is CASRSGQNTEAFF. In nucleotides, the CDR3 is TGTGCCAGTAGAAGTGGACAGAACACTGAAGCTTTCTTT.

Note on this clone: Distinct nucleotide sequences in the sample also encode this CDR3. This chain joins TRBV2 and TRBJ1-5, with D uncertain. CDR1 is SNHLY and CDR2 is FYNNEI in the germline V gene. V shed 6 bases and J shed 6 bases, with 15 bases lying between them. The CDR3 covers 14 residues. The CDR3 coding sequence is TGTGCCAGCAGGGGAGGAAGCGGTGGTCAGCCCCAGCATTTT. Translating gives CASRGGSGGQPQHF.

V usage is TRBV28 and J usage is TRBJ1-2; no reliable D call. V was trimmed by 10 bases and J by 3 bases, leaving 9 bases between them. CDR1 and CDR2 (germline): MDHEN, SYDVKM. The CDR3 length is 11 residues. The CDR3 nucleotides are TGTGCCACCCGGGAACACTATGGCTACACCTTC. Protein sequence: CATREHYGYTF.

DNA for the CDR3: TGTGCCAGTAGTATAAGGGGCGCGGGAAATCAGCCCCAGCATTTT. This codes for CASSIRGAGNQPQHF. V is TRBV19 and J is TRBJ1-5; possible D gene TRBD1, 5 bases. V dropped 2 bases and J dropped 4 bases, with 12 bases sitting between them. CDR3 length equals 15 residues. The V gene's germline CDR1 is LNHDA and CDR2 SQIVND (reference sequence).

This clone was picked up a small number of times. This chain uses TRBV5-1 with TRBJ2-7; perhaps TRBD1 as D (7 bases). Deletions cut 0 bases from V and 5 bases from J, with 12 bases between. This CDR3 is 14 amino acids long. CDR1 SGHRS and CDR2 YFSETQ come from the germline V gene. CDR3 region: CASSLGGRGDEQYF. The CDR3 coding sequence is TGCGCCAGCAGCTTGGGTGGCAGGGGGGACGAGCAGTACTTC.

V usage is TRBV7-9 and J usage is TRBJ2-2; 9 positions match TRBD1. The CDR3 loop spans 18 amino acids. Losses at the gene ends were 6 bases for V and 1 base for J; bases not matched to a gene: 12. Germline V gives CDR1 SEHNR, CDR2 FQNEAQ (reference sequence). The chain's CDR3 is CASRLGQGLILNTGELFF. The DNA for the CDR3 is TGTGCCAGCAGACTCGGACAGGGGCTAATTTTGAACACCGGGGAGCTGTTTTTT.

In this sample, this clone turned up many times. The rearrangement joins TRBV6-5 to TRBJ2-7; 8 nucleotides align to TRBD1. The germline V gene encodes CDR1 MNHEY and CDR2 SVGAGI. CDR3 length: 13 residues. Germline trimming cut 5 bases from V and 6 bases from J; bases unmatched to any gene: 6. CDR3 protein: CASSGQGATEQYF. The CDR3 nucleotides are TGTGCCAGCAGTGGGCAGGGGGCGACCGAGCAGTACTTC.

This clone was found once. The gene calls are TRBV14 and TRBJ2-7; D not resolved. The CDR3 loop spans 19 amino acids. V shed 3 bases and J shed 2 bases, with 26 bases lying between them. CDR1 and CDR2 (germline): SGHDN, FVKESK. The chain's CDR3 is CASSHTCPGSQEETYEQYF. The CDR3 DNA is TGTGCCAGCAGCCACACGTGTCCAGGAAGCCAAGAGGAGACCTACGAGCAGTACTTC.

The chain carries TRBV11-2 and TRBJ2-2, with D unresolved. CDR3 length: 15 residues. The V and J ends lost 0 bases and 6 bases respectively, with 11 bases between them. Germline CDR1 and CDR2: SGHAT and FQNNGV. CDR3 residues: CASSLDQATAGELFF. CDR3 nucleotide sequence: TGTGCCAGCAGCTTAGATCAGGCCACCGCCGGGGAGCTGTTTTTT. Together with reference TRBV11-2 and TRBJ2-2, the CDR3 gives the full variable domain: EAGVAQSPRYKIIEKRQSVAFWCNPISGHATLYWYQQILGQGPKLLIQFQNNGVVDDSQLPKDRFSAERLKGVDSTLKIQPAKLEDSAVYLCASSLDQATAGELFFGEGSRLTVL.